This is a list of T cell receptor beta chains from one sample in a study of CXCR3-negative and CXCR3-positive naive CD8 T cells. TCRdb re-analyzed the 5' RACE reads; it lists each CDR3 protein once, without DNA. The sample includes roughly 110,000 distinct CDR3 sequences. The sequenced material came from naive CXCR3+ CD8+ T cells from blood. The receptors shown here come from a human donor in good health. Some clones in this sample may be carry-over from other donors' samples. The CDR3 runs from the conserved cysteine through the conserved F or W.

J: TRBJ2-5
V: TRBV7-2
CDR3: CASSLTAGGHETQYF

J: TRBJ1-5
V: TRBV7-9
CDR3: CASSFGGNQPQHF

J: TRBJ2-2
V: TRBV7-8
CDR3: CASSLNGGLNTGELFF

J: TRBJ2-4
V: TRBV14
CDR3: CASSQVKGPAKNIQYF

J: TRBJ1-1
V: TRBV30
CDR3: CAWSVGTGGFTEAFF

J: TRBJ2-1
V: TRBV29-1
CDR3: CSVKGGYNEQFF

J: TRBJ2-3
V: TRBV9
CDR3: CASSVSGTGKTDTQYF

J: TRBJ2-1
V: TRBV28
CDR3: CASTTGTSGGYNEQFF

J: TRBJ1-6
V: TRBV15
CDR3: CATSPSPPGTGNSPLHF

J: TRBJ1-4
V: TRBV6-6
CDR3: CASNTARVIVAANEKLFF